The 8 T cell receptor beta chains given below trace back to one sample, sequenced in a study of T cells in Graves' hyperthyroidism and ophthalmopathy. The TCR beta CDR3 regions underwent amplification using RNA transcripts as the source. First-round RT-PCR with HTBI primers amplified the TCR CDR3 region. MiXCR, applied by TCRdb to the multiplex PCR reads, yields one record per CDR3 protein. The sample lists about 590,000 distinct CDR3 sequences, 14% occurring once. Material: blood. The source is a woman between 18 and 29 years old with Graves' ophthalmopathy.

This clonotype was detected ten times or more. This chain joins TRBV7-3 and TRBJ2-3; D remains unclear. The CDR3 covers 14 residues. Looked up from germline, CDR1 is SGHTA and CDR2 is FQGTGA. Trimming stripped 5 bases from V and 8 bases from J, with 17 bases between. As DNA, the CDR3 is TGTGCCAGCAGCCCGAATAACCGGCACCCTACGCAGTATTTT. This gives the protein CASSPNNRHPTQYF.

This clonotype was found many times. The chain joins TRBV28 to TRBJ1-2; tentatively, D is TRBD1 (5 bases). The germline V gene has CDR1 MDHEN and CDR2 SYDVKM. V lost 6 bases to trimming and J lost 8 bases, with 19 bases between them. The CDR3 totals 14 residues. CDR3 residues: CASSPPGGAEGYTF. The CDR3 nucleotides read TGTGCCAGCAGCCCCCCGGGAGGGGCTGAAGGCTACACCTTC.

This clonotype was counted many times. V gene TRBV6-1 combines with J gene TRBJ2-5, with TRBD2 matching 7 bases. Per the germline V gene, CDR1 is MNHNS and CDR2 is SASEGT. There are 15 residues in the CDR3. V shed 6 bases and J 1 base; nucleotides not matched to a gene: 8. Here the CDR3 DNA reads TGTGCCAGCAGCGTATCGGGGGGTCGCCAAGAGACCCAGTACTTC. It encodes CASSVSGGRQETQYF.

The chain couples TRBV2 to TRBJ2-4; 8 nucleotides align to TRBD2. The germline V gene has CDR1 SNHLY and CDR2 FYNNEI. V was pared by 8 bases and J by 7 bases, with 7 bases of the junction left unmatched. The CDR3 runs to 13 residues. This chain's CDR3 is CASSAGEGNIQYF. The CDR3 DNA reads as TGTGCCAGCTCAGCGGGAGAGGGGAACATTCAGTACTTC.

Turning to this clonotype: This may arise from a read error, as a much more abundant clone is one base away. V is TRBV29-1 and J is TRBJ2-1; a possible D gene is TRBD2 (5 bases). The J call may not be correct, given that the DNA end is closer to TRBJ2-7. Germline CDR1 and CDR2: SQVTM and ANQGSEA. The CDR3 extends over 14 amino acids. The CDR3 sequence is CSVVKSGSYNEQYF. Written as DNA, the CDR3 is TGCAGCGTTGTAAAGAGCGGCTCCTACAATGAGCAGTACTTC.

This clonotype has ten or more counts. V is TRBV7-2 and J is TRBJ1-1; 7 nucleotides match TRBD1. This CDR3 region has 15 residues. Germline CDR1 reads SGHTA; CDR2 reads FQGNSA. Unmatched junction bases numbered 9, after V lost 3 bases and J lost 5 bases. CDR3 bases: TGTGCCAGCAGCTTGGTCAACAGGGGACGAACTGAAGCTTTCTTT. It specifies CASSLVNRGRTEAFF.

This clonotype was observed a few times. The J gene is TRBJ2-3, the V gene TRBV13, with D perhaps assigned TRBD1 or TRBD2 (6 bases each). V was clipped by 2 bases and J by 6 bases, with 15 bases between them. In germline, CDR1 is PRHDT, CDR2 FYEKMQ (reference sequence). The CDR3 runs to 15 residues. The CDR3 is CASSLLGGRADTQYF. The DNA for the CDR3 is TGTGCCAGCAGCTTACTAGGGGGGCGAGCGGATACGCAGTATTTT.

On this clonotype itself: One base away lies a much larger clone, so this may be a sequencing read error. The chain joins TRBV14 to TRBJ1-1; possibly TRBD1 for D (5 bases). The CDR3 contains 13 residues. Trimming took off 6 bases at V and 4 bases at J, with 12 bases between the two ends. Germline V gives CDR1 SGHDN, CDR2 FVKESK. This CDR3 is CASSWGRATEAFF. The CDR3 DNA is TGTGCCAGCAGTTGGGGCAGGGCCACTGAAGCTTTCTTT.